This entry features one T cell receptor beta chain sequence. Its antigen is unknown. Base qualities are not at hand, and no much larger clone is one base apart. Receptor libraries were prepared by the immunoSEQ multiplex PCR assay. The multiplex PCR relied on a mix of 60 forward primers for TCR Vbeta segments and 13 reverse primers for TCR Jbeta segments. The CDR3 region of rearranged TCR beta genes was amplified from genomic DNA by a multiplex PCR assay. The amplified TCR beta libraries were sequenced on the Illumina HiSeq System as 87-base-pair reads. Per the original workflow: In a later analysis, some 80 million unique TCR beta chains were counted across the 500 to 850 repertoires, and roughly 11 million of these chains were shared by at least two donors. A nearest-neighbor algorithm error-corrected the raw reads and collapsed the reads into unique sequences, merging closely related sequences to remove PCR and sequencing errors. V, D and J gene segments were assigned by aligning CDR3 sequences to IMGT reference sequences. For a sequence to be retained, a match of at least six nucleotides was required to both a V gene segment and a J gene segment. A rearrangement was called productive if the CDR3 had no stop codons and remained in frame with V and J, and every other rearrangement was called non-productive. CDR3 was defined by IMGT convention, running from the second conserved V-encoded cysteine to the conserved J-encoded phenylalanine. The earlier analysis of more than 450 of the donors excluded sequences that lacked an unambiguous match to a single V gene segment. In an earlier analysis of several hundred of the donors, a V segment was called functional when productive rearrangements were above 56.7%, and segregating when the standard deviation between donors exceeded 5%. To diagnose cytomegalovirus status from the catalog of TCR beta chain sequences, a statistical classification framework was built. In a later analysis, TCR nucleotide sequences were compared against IMGT/GENE-DB human TR gene sequences so that V and J genes could be assigned. Using the TCRdist pipeline, a later analysis assigned CDR3 sequences along with most-parsimonious VDJ recombination scenarios. In a later analysis, every TCR beta chain was defined by the combination of its CDR3 amino acid sequence and its V-gene family, and reads without a unique V-gene family were dropped. As a way to deal with suspected cross-contamination and a sequencing artifact, a later analysis dropped approximately 590 nucleotide sequences that were highly shared and had low generation probability. A later analysis calculated a clonal expansion index for each public chain from normalized within-repertoire ranks of inferred template counts. A later analysis computed generation probabilities with a VDJ recombination model fitted to out-of-frame rearrangements, and checked the results against IGoR. In a later analysis, TCR-TCR, TCR-HLA and TCR-CMV co-occurrence was scored with hypergeometric tests, and a repertoire-size bias correction was applied to TCR pairs. False discovery rates were estimated in a later analysis by permuting HLA or CMV assignments 20 times. In a later analysis, co-occurring TCRs were grouped using DBSCAN, with TCRdist sequence similarity added in when clustering inside HLA-allele-positive subsets. Repertoires with fewer than 30,000 or more than 120,000 public chains were left out of co-occurrence clustering, as were a handful of repertoires with anomalous nucleotide sharing. TCRdb's version of the immuneACCESS table is confined to in-frame rearrangements and falls short of the full clone set. An unresolved V gene accounts for under half of the shortfall where checked; the remainder is of unknown origin. From that table come the V and J calls and clone size; the DNA was used to work out D and trimming. In all, the sample holds 100,000 to 150,000 clones, and 17% of those were seen once. The biggest ten clones account for approximately 2.9% of the sample.

The sample comes from a study of cytomegalovirus exposure and HLA in healthy donors (dated by TCRdb to the late 2010s). For the wider study: An earlier analysis of 550 to 700 of the donors reported roughly 270 Gb of sequence data and some 120 million unique TCR beta sequences from 150 million to 200 million T cells. HLA typing included class I and class II loci at four-digit resolution. Four to six DR-DQ haplotypes were handled as single units for association and clustering, since linkage in the cohort was strong. Donor age, sex, ethnicity and CMV serostatus were compiled together with the repertoire data. Approximately 310 gigabases of sequencing data and 70 million to 95 million unique TCR sequences made up an early release that covered several hundred HLA-typed donors. A later genetic analysis used genome-wide SNP genotypes for about 60% of the 666 donors, treating that subset as a discovery cohort. Every repertoire in the discovery cohort had been generated on one and the same sequencing platform. Among 398 genotyped donors of the cohort, an average of about 240,000 unique TCR beta nucleotide sequences were sequenced per donor, roughly 20% of them non-productive. In an earlier analysis of roughly 580 of the donors, high-throughput TCR beta sequencing was used to judge whether each TCR beta V gene segment behaved as functional or pseudogenic. The T cell repertoires of several hundred subjects were profiled by immunosequencing and related to cytomegalovirus serostatus. Typing coverage differed by locus: A, B, C, DRB1 and DQB1 were typed in roughly 620-630 donors, DQA1 in about 550, DPA1 in 600 to 610, and DPB1 in just under 490. The aim of the study was to test whether cataloging public T cell receptors could identify signatures of past pathogen exposure. The genetic ancestry cluster associated with self-reported Caucasian donors included roughly 84% of the roughly 400 genotyped donors. In a later analysis, previously published TCR beta repertoires from 550 to 700 donors were re-analyzed and high-resolution HLA genotyping was added so that TCR occurrence patterns could be studied. A separate validation cohort of approximately 130 different subjects was used in addition to the 666-subject first cohort. High-throughput TCR immunosequencing, statistical association of individual TCRs with disease status, and machine learning were combined to predict cytomegalovirus infection status. Rather than drawing on any new phenotypic data, the later analysis identified candidate immune exposures from TCR beta sequences and the way those sequences occurred across donors. General findings and caveats noted by the study authors: In a later genetic analysis, fewer N-insertions in productive TCRs were reported among donors in an Asian-associated ancestry cluster than the roughly 700-donor mean. In vitro tests confirmed that a few of the cytomegalovirus-associated TCR beta chains recognize cytomegalovirus antigens. A later genetic analysis associated a missense DCLRE1C variant with V-gene and J-gene trimming of TCR beta chains, and an independent cohort replicated the association. The classifier was reported to diagnose cytomegalovirus status with high specificity and sensitivity in both the original cohort and the validation cohort. Because some donors lacked HLA typing at each locus, the association tests relied only on the typed subset. Strong co-occurrence of HLA alleles, especially DR and DQ, made assigning TCR associations to individual alleles difficult. A later analysis found that HLA-associated TCR beta chains were more clonally expanded and had lower generation probabilities than equally common non-associated chains. Broadly in line with IMGT annotations, most TCR beta V segments showed up in productive rearrangements about 87% or about 30% of the time in an earlier analysis of approximately 600 of the donors. In a later analysis, the rate of TCR association differed among HLA loci, with DRB1 alleles having the most associated TCRs and HLA-C alleles having the fewest. Because counts were too low, seventeen rarely observed V segments, including chromosome 9 orphons, were excluded from the earlier analysis of 587 of the donors. Several of the top co-occurrence clusters appeared to be linked to parvovirus B19, influenza, CMV and Epstein-Barr virus, according to a later analysis. A later analysis found that most CMV-associated TCR beta chains appeared HLA-restricted, with HLA associations seemingly driven largely by CMV exposure. Roughly uniform sequencing depth across donors was assumed in presence/absence analyses, although this assumption may not hold. A cluster of highly shared sequence variants was judged likely to be a technical artifact of the sequencing pipeline. Correlated functional status among segregating V segments might be attributable to linkage disequilibrium, but an unknown experimental factor could not be ruled out. Most TCR sequences were observed very rarely across donors, whereas some public TCRs were present in many individuals. In a later analysis, some 17,000 TCR beta sequences were associated with specific HLA alleles at a false discovery rate of 0.05. Immune exposure information for the cohort was limited to CMV serostatus. Some IMGT-functional V segments, including TRBV6-2 and TRBV6-3, could not be distinguished by the 87-base-pair reads and were therefore excluded. A further reported finding was that TCR beta sequences accurately predicted the HLA-A and HLA-B alleles for most subjects in the first cohort. The study gave a list of 150 to 200 TCR beta chains associated with cytomegalovirus. This cohort had only TCR beta chains sequenced, and the lack of alpha or paired-chain data limited which features could be detected. According to the authors, the approach could potentially be generalized to other disease states and immunological phenotypes.

Taken from cysteine to phenylalanine, the CDR3 has 15 residues. Only the CDR3 DNA stays, 45 bases, in frame from base 1. Looking up the germline V gene (reference sequence) yields CDR1 SGHNT and CDR2 YYREEE. The V end gives up 4 bases and the J end 3 bases, leaving 8 bases in the junction not matched to a gene. The cohort was made up of 500 to 800 healthy bone marrow donors. All cohort members were sampled while nominally healthy, although unrecorded immune exposures were likely present. The donor was CMV seropositive and belonged to the group of 250 to 350 seropositive cohort members. A peripheral blood sample was provided by each donor, and peripheral blood mononuclear cells were used for TCR beta sequencing. The Qiagen DNeasy Blood Extraction Kit was used to extract genomic DNA from the blood cell samples.

The origin of this receptor is a female donor in good health and CMV-seropositive. This chain joins TRBV5-4 to TRBJ2-7, with 9 middle bases fitting TRBD1. The sample consisted of PBMCs. The CDR3 corresponds to CASSGGQGNFYEQYF. The DNA sequence is as follows: TGTGCCAGCAGCGGAGGACAGGGGAACTTCTACGAGCAGTACTTC.